This T cell receptor (beta chain) is drawn from a study of blood T cells in healthy people across ages. The authors ran a second PCR of about 6 to 11 cycles using a sample-barcoded 5' primer and a J-beta primer mix. Each CDR3 protein gets one entry after TCRdb re-called the 5' RACE reads with MiXCR. The sample has 1.5 million or so distinct CDR3 sequences, approximately 39% seen once. The CDR3 sequence is 14 residues long. Trimming took off 3 bases at V and 7 bases at J, with 10 bases between the two ends. CDR1 and CDR2 from the germline V gene are LGHNA and YSLEER. The TCR sequence derives from a young woman in good health. The V and J genes are TRBV4-3 and TRBJ1-6; possibly TRBD1 for D (6 bases). Sequencing was performed on blood. The CDR3 sequence: CASSQGASNSPLHF. In nucleotides, the CDR3 is TGCGCCAGCAGCCAGGGGGCCTCCAATTCACCCCTCCACTTT.